This entry describes one TCR beta chain. Its matching antigen is unknown. The CDR3 totals 15 residues. In germline, CDR1 is MNHNS, CDR2 SASEGT. Trimming removed 9 bases from V and 4 bases from J; junction bases left unmatched: 13. Sequencing targeted expressed TCRB transcripts, as all isolated RNA had been reverse transcribed. Data came from immunoSEQ multiplex PCR; TCRdb stores just in-frame clones and leaves some out. The table includes a few hundred thousand clones, around 10% detected once. These data originate in a study of beta chain features in type 1 diabetes. Study-wide results and limits: Across all four CD4+ subsets, people with type 1 diabetes showed modestly shorter TCRB CDR3s.

This receptor was obtained from a man aged 25 to 45 with type 1 diabetes. The sample was central memory CD4+ T cells from blood. The chain joins TRBV6-1 to TRBJ2-7; 9 bases line up with TRBD1. For the CDR3, the DNA is TGTGCCAGTCGACCCAGGGACAGGGAACAGTACGAGCAGTACTTC. This sequence encodes CASRPRDREQYEQYF.